The 4 T cell receptor beta chains presented below share a single source sample, sequenced in a study of CD8+ T cells in alopecia areata. RNA, once extracted, was reverse transcribed into cDNA for use as the sequencing template. Sequencing was performed with immunoSEQ multiplex PCR; in TCRdb, only in-frame clones are kept and a portion is missing. This repertoire shows about 98,000 clones, around 44% found once; its top ten account for about 0.79%. Sequenced input: CD4+ T cells sorted from blood. Receptor source: a human donor with alopecia areata.

The chain links TRBV7-2 to TRBJ2-5; D gene unclear. The V and J ends lost 5 bases and 5 bases respectively, with 18 bases between them. CDR3 length: 15 residues. Per germline, CDR1 SGHTA and CDR2 FQGNSA. The chain's CDR3 is CASSPTSSLYETQYF. The CDR3 DNA is TGTGCCAGCAGCCCCACCTCTAGTCTGTACGAGACCCAGTACTTC. The full variable domain, its missing parts supplied by reference TRBV7-2 and TRBJ2-5, is GAGVSQSPSNKVTEKGKDVELRCDPISGHTALYWYRQSLGQGLEFLIYFQGNSAPDKSGLPSDRFSAERTGGSVSTLTIQRTQQEDSAVYLCASSPTSSLYETQYFGPGTRLLVL.

The CDR3 region has the DNA TGTGCCAGTAGTTCGGGGACTAGCGGGACAGTGCAGTTCTTC. Amino acid sequence: CASSSGTSGTVQFF. V gene TRBV19 combines with J gene TRBJ2-1; the match to TRBD2 covers 13 bases. The CDR3 sequence is 14 residues long. Germline V gene data show CDR1 as LNHDA and CDR2 as SQIVND (reference sequence). Germline trimming cut 5 bases from V and 12 bases from J; bases unmatched to any gene: 7.

This sequence joins TRBV28 and TRBJ2-1, with unresolved D. The V gene's germline CDR1 is MDHEN and CDR2 SYDVKM. Trimming removed 11 bases at V and 9 bases at J, with 20 bases between. The CDR3 length is 13 residues. The CDR3 sequence: CAANGVPSSEQFF. The DNA of the CDR3 is TGTGCCGCTAACGGAGTCCCAAGCAGTGAGCAGTTCTTC.

The table lists this clone with a count of one. The V and J genes are TRBV7-3 and TRBJ2-3; D may correspond to TRBD1 or TRBD2 (5 bases each). V gave up 4 bases and J gave up 2 bases, with 10 bases separating them. Germline values: CDR1 SGHTA, CDR2 FQGTGA. This CDR3 has 14 amino acids. The CDR3 sequence: CASSYGTVTDTQYF. CDR3 in DNA: TGTGCCAGCAGCTACGGGACGGTCACAGATACGCAGTATTTT.